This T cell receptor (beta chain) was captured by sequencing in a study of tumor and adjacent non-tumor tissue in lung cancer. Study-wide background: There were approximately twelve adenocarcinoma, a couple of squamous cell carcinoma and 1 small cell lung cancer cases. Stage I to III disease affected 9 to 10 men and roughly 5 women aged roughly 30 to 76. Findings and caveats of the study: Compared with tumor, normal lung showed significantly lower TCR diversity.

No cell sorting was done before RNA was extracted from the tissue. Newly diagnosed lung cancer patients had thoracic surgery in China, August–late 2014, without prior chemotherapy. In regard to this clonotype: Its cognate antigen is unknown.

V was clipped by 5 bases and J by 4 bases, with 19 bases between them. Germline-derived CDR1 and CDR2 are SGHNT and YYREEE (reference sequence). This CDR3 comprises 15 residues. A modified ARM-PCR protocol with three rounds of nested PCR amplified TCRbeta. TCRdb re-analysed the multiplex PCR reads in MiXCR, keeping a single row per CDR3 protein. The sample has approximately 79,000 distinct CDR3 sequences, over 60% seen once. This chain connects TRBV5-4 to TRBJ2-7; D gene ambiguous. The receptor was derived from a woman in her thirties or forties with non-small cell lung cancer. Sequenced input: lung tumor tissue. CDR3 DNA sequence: TGTGCCAGCAGTAGTAGTTCCTGGTTCCAATACGAGCAGTACTTC. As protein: CASSSSSWFQYEQYF.